This T cell receptor beta chain was recorded in a study of blood T cell repertoires in COVID-19. Study information: From the United States, Italy and Spain came samples of acute and convalescent COVID-19.

The CDR3 length is 14 residues. CDR1 and CDR2 from the germline V gene are LGHDT and YNNKEL (reference sequence). In the original workflow: Quantification of nucleated cells was approximated via reference gene primer amplification. Repertoires were generated with immunoSEQ multiplex PCR, while TCRdb's copy carries only in-frame clones and drops some. V and J calls and clone size are given by that table; D and trimming were obtained from the DNA. The sample records some 240,000 clones, around 84% being singletons. Participant-given clinical history determined each cohort assignment. Someone with COVID-19 had been met by exposed participants within 2 weeks before study entry. Worth noting for this clone: An end of the junction does not agree with germline; a read error may underlie this.

The genes are TRBV3-1 (or the pseudogene TRBV3-2) and TRBJ2-7; TRBD1 agrees at 8 bases. Sequenced: PBMCs or T cells enriched from blood (not recorded which). The receptor was isolated from a woman aged 50 to 60 who had been exposed to COVID-19. DNA of the CDR3: TGTGCCAGCAGCTCTGGACAGGGAGGTCTCCCTACAATCTTC. Protein sequence: CASSSGQGGLPTIF.